This TCR beta chain was obtained from a study of T cell repertoires in cytomegalovirus infection. Broader study findings: Frequencies of public TCR beta families were cumulated, and this identified carriers of CMV plus the relevant HLA.

This CDR3 is built from 16 residues. CDR1 is MNHEY, CDR2 SVGAGI, per germline. Germline trimming cut 7 bases from V and 2 bases from J; bases unmatched to any gene: 11. TCRdb re-called the reads with MiXCR, one entry per CDR3 protein. The table has about 350,000 distinct CDR3 sequences, about 32% seen once. Concerning this clonotype: Its antigen is as yet unknown.

The J gene is TRBJ2-7, the V gene TRBV6-5, with 10 bases identical to TRBD1. Sequencing used cultured PBMCs, obtained from culture after CMV antigen stimulation. The sequence came from a human donor in good health (CMV status not recorded). Some clones in this sample may be carry-over from other donors' samples. CDR3 nucleotides: TGTGCCAGCACTAACGTTTTGGGACAGGGGCCCTACGAGCAGTACTTC. This gives the protein CASTNVLGQGPYEQYF.